These 14 T cell receptor beta chains came from one sample sequenced in a study of neoadjuvant anti-PD-1 for oral cavity cancer. Libraries were prepared by immunoSEQ multiplex PCR; TCRdb keeps only in-frame clonotypes and omits some of them. The repertoire holds roughly 13,000 clones, with over 50% as singletons. Source: tumor tissue, taken before nivolumab (anti-PD-1) treatment. Source of these receptors: a person between 40 and 80 years old with oral cavity squamous cell carcinoma.

The chain uses TRBV11-1 and TRBJ2-7, with D possibly TRBD1 on 6 matching bases. Germline V gives CDR1 SGHAT, CDR2 FQDESV (reference sequence). V was clipped by 5 bases and J by 0 bases, with 8 bases between them. The CDR3 consists of 13 residues. CDR3 coding DNA: TGTGCCAGCAGCAGGGACAACTCCTACGAGCAGTACTTC. It specifies CASSRDNSYEQYF.

This rearrangement joins TRBV2 to TRBJ1-4; 8 positions match TRBD1. CDR1 is SNHLY and CDR2 is FYNNEI in the germline V gene. This CDR3 has 15 amino acids. V lost 6 bases and J lost 7; bases outside the gene matches: 10. The CDR3 coding sequence is TGTGCCAGCAGATCCGACAGGGGCTCGTTTGAAAAACTGTTTTTT. It is translated as CASRSDRGSFEKLFF.

A few counts support this clone. The CDR3 sequence: CASSLSPRDNNEQFF. In DNA, the CDR3 is TGTGCCAGCTCACTCTCTCCACGGGACAACAATGAGCAGTTCTTC. The rearrangement joins TRBV18 to TRBJ2-1; a weak D match, TRBD1 (6 bases). Trimming left V 4 bases short and J 5 bases short, with 15 bases between. The CDR3 loop spans 15 amino acids. Germline assignment: CDR1 KGHSH and CDR2 LQKENI.

The J gene is TRBJ1-1, the V gene TRBV28, with unresolved D. V lost 7 bases and J lost 7, with 16 bases in between. The germline V gene has CDR1 MDHEN and CDR2 SYDVKM. This CDR3 has 13 residues. CDR3 residues: CASNHPPGSEAFF. CDR3 DNA sequence: TGTGCCAGCAACCACCCGCCCGGCAGTGAAGCTTTCTTT. The variable domain in full, with the rest retrieved from reference TRBV28 and TRBJ1-1, is DVKVTQSSRYLVKRTGEKVFLECVQDMDHENMFWYRQDPGLGLRLIYFSYDVKMKEKGDIPEGYSVSREKKERFSLILESASTNQTSMYLCASNHPPGSEAFFGQGTRLTVV.

The rearrangement joins TRBV5-8 to TRBJ2-3; 7 bases are shared with TRBD1. Germline CDR1 is SGHTS and CDR2 is YDEGEE. V shed 0 bases, J shed 7 bases, and the junction held 5 bases outside the gene matches. This CDR3 is 14 amino acids long. The CDR3 sequence is CASSLGQGENTQYF. DNA of the CDR3: TGTGCCAGCAGCTTGGGACAGGGTGAAAATACGCAGTATTTT.

V is TRBV7-8 and J is TRBJ1-5, with 10 bases matching TRBD1. CDR1 is SGHVS and CDR2 is FQNEAQ in the germline V gene. The CDR3 length is 20 residues. V shed 5 bases, J shed 2 bases, and the junction held 18 bases outside the gene matches. This CDR3 is CASSPAPGQGMRRGNQPQHF. The CDR3, as DNA: TGTGCCAGCAGCCCCGCCCCGGGACAGGGGATGAGGCGTGGCAATCAGCCCCAGCATTTT.

The chain couples TRBV9 to TRBJ2-2; D is undetermined. V lost 2 bases to trimming and J lost 4 bases, with 12 bases between them. Germline V gene data show CDR1 as SGDLS and CDR2 as YYNGEE. This CDR3 spans 15 amino acids. CDR3 amino acids: CASSVTWGSTGELFF. CDR3 DNA: TGTGCCAGCAGCGTTACGTGGGGAAGCACCGGGGAGCTGTTTTTT.

This clone was detected only once. The genes are TRBV7-9 and TRBJ1-3; unclear D gene. V was pared by 1 base and J by 3 bases, with 13 bases between. The germline gives CDR1 SEHNR, CDR2 FQNEAQ (reference sequence). The CDR3 is 16 amino acids. The DNA for the CDR3 is TGTGCCAGCAGCTTAGGTTTCCAGGCAGGTGGAAACACCATATATTTT. It is translated as CASSLGFQAGGNTIYF.

This chain uses TRBV7-8 with TRBJ2-7, with 7 bases identical to TRBD2. This CDR3 contains 16 residues. Germline V lookup: CDR1 SGHVS, CDR2 FQNEAQ. The V segment lost 4 bases and the J segment 0 bases; nucleotides outside the gene matches: 9. The CDR3 region is CASSYGAGFSSYEQYF. The CDR3 DNA is TGTGCCAGCAGCTATGGAGCGGGGTTCAGCTCCTACGAGCAGTACTTC. Full variable domain (remainder filled in from reference TRBV7-8 and TRBJ2-7): GAGVSQSPRYKVAKRGQDVALRCDPISGHVSLFWYQQALGQGPEFLTYFQNEAQLDKSGLPSDRFFAERPEGSVSTLKIQRTQQEDSAVYLCASSYGAGFSSYEQYFGPGTRLTVT.

This clone qualifies as medium-sized. This chain joins TRBV9 and TRBJ2-1; perhaps TRBD2 as D (6 bases). The V end lost 0 bases, the J end lost 2 bases, and 15 bases lay between the germline ends. The CDR3 totals 17 residues. Germline values: CDR1 SGDLS, CDR2 YYNGEE. CDR3 protein: CASSVGAHSGAYNEQFF. The CDR3 nucleotides read TGTGCCAGCAGCGTAGGAGCGCATAGCGGAGCCTACAATGAGCAGTTCTTC.

The J gene is TRBJ2-1, the V gene TRBV28, with 14 bases fitting TRBD2. The junction had 2 bases not matched to a gene; V was cut back by 5 bases and J by 5 bases. The CDR3 covers 15 residues. CDR1 is MDHEN, CDR2 SYDVKM, per germline. CDR3 region: CASSGTSGGHNEQFF. Here the CDR3 DNA reads TGTGCCAGCAGTGGGACTAGCGGGGGTCACAATGAGCAGTTCTTC.

This chain uses TRBV2 with TRBJ2-6; D unclear. Germline assignment: CDR1 SNHLY and CDR2 FYNNEI. The CDR3 sequence is 13 residues long. With 5 bases removed from V and 1 base from J, the gap between germline ends came to 3 bases. The CDR3 DNA follows: TGTGCCAGCAGTCCATCTGGGGCCAACGTCCTGACTTTC. This gives the protein CASSPSGANVLTF.

V and J are TRBV7-9 and TRBJ2-3; 7 bases line up with TRBD1. The CDR3 length is 17 residues. V lost 1 base to trimming and J lost 4 bases; unmatched junction nucleotides: 11. Germline V lookup: CDR1 SEHNR, CDR2 FQNEAQ (reference sequence). CDR3 region: CASSLGEGAFLADTQYF. The CDR3 DNA is TGTGCCAGCAGCTTAGGAGAGGGGGCGTTTTTAGCAGATACGCAGTATTTT.

About this clone itself: One end of the junction does not line up with germline, which may come from a read error. The genes are TRBV4-2 and TRBJ2-7, with D uncertain. CDR1 and CDR2 from the germline V gene are LGHNA and YNFKEQ. CDR3 size: 15 residues. The CDR3, as DNA: TGTGCCAGCAGCCAAGATCATGACGGCCGCTCCGGATCGGACTTC. It translates to CASSQDHDGRSGSDF.